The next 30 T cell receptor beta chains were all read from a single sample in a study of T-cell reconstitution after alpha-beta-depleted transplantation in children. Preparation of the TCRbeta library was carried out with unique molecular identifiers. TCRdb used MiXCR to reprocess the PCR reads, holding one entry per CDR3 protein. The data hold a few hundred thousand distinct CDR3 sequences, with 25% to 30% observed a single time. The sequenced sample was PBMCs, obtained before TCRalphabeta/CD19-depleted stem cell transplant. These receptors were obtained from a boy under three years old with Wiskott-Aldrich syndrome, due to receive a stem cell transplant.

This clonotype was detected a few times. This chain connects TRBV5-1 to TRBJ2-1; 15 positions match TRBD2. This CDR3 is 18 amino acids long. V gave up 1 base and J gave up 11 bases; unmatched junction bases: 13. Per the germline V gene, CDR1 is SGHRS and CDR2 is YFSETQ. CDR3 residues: CASSLSLSTGTSGGKQFF. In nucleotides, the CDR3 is TGCGCCAGCAGCTTGTCCCTTTCAACCGGGACTAGCGGGGGGAAGCAGTTCTTC. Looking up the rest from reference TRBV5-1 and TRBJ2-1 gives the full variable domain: KAGVTQTPRYLIKTRGQQVTLSCSPISGHRSVSWYQQTPGQGLQFLFEYFSETQRNKGNFPGRFSGRQFSNSRSEMNVSTLELGDSALYLCASSLSLSTGTSGGKQFFGPGTRLTVL.

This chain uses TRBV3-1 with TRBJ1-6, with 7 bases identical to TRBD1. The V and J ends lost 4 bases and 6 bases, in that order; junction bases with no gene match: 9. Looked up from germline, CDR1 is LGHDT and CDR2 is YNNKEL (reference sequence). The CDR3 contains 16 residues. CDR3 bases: TGTGCCAGCAGCCCCGAGCGGGACAGCTTTAATTCACCCCTCCACTTT. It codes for CASSPERDSFNSPLHF. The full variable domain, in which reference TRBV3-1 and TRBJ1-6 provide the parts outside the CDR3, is DTAVSQTPKYLVTQMGNDKSIKCEQNLGHDTMYWYKQDSKKFLKIMFSYNNKELIINETVPNRFSPKSPDKAHLNLHINSLELGDSAVYFCASSPERDSFNSPLHFGNGTRLTVT.

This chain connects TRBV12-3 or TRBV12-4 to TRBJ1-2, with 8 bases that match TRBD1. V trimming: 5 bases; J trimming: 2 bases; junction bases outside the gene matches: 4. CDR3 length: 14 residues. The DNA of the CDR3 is TGTGCCAGCAGTCCAAGACAGGGGAACTATGGCTACACCTTC. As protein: CASSPRQGNYGYTF.

Here the CDR3 DNA reads TGTGCCAGCAGTTTAATAGCGGCCCCTCGGGGAGATACGCAGTATTTT. It encodes CASSLIAAPRGDTQYF. This chain links TRBV28 with TRBJ2-3; perhaps TRBD2 as D (6 bases). CDR1 MDHEN and CDR2 SYDVKM come from the germline V gene. This CDR3 is built from 16 residues. V lost 2 bases, J lost 5 bases, and 17 bases lay in between.

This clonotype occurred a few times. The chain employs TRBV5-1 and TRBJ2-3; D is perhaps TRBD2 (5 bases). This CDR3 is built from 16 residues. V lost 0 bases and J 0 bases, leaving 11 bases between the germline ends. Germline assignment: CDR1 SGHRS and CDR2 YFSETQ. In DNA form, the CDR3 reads TGCGCCAGCAGCTTGGACGGGATTGCTAGCACAGATACGCAGTATTTT. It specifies CASSLDGIASTDTQYF.

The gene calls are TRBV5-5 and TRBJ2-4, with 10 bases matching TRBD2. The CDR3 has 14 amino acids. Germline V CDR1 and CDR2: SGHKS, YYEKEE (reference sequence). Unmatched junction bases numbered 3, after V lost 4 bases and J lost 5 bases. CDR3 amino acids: CASSAGLAENIQYF. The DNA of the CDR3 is TGTGCCAGCAGCGCCGGACTAGCGGAAAACATTCAGTACTTC.

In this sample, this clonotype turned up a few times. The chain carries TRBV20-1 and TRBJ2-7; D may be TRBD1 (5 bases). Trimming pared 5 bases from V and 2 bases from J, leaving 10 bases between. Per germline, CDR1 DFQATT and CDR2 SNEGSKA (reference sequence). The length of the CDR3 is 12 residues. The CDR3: CSAGRGPYEQYF. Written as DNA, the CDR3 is TGCAGTGCTGGTAGGGGTCCCTACGAGCAGTACTTC.

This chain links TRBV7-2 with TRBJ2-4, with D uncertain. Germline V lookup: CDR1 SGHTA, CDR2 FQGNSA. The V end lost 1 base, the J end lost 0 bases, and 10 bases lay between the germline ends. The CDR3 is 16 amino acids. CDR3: CASSLGQNLAKNIQYF. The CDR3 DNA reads TGTGCCAGCAGCTTAGGGCAGAATCTAGCCAAAAACATTCAGTACTTC.

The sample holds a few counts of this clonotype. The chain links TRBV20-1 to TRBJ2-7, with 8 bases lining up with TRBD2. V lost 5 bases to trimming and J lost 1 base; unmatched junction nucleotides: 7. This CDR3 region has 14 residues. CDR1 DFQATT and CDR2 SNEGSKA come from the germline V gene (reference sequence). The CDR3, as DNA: TGCAGTGCTCAGAGCGGGAGTGGGTCCTACGAGCAGTACTTC. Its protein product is CSAQSGSGSYEQYF.

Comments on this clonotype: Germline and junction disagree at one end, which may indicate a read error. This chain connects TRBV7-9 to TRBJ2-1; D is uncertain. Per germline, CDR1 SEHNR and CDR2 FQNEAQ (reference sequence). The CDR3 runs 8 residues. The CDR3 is CASSFAVF. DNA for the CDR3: TGTGCCAGCAGCTTTGCCGTCTTC.

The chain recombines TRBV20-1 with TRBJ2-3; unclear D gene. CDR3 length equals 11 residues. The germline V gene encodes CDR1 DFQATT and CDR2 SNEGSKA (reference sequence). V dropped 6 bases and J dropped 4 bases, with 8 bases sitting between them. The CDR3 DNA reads TGCAGTGCCCTCGACGCAGATACGCAGTATTTT. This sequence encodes CSALDADTQYF.

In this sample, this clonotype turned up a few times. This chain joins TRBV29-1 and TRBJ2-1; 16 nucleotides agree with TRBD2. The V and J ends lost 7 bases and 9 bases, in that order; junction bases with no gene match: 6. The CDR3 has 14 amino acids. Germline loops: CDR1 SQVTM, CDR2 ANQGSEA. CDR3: CSGGLAGGPGEQFF. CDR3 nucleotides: TGCAGCGGGGGACTAGCGGGAGGGCCGGGTGAGCAGTTCTTC.

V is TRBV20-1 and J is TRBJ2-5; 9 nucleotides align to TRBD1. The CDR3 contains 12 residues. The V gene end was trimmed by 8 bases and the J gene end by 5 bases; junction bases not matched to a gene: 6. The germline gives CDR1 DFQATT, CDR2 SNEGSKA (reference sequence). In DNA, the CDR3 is TGCAGTACGGGACAGGGAGGCGAGACCCAGTACTTC. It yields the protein CSTGQGGETQYF.

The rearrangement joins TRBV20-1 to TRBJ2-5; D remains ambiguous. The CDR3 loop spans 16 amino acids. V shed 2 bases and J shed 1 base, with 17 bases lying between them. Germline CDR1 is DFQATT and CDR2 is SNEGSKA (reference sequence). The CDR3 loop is CSARTTQAPSQETQYF. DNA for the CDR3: TGCAGTGCTAGAACCACCCAGGCGCCCTCCCAAGAGACCCAGTACTTC.

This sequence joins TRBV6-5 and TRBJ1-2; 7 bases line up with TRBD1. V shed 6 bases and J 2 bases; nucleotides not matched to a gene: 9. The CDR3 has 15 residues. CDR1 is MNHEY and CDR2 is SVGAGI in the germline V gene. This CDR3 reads CASRLQGSPNYGYTF. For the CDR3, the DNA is TGTGCCAGCAGGTTACAGGGGAGTCCCAACTATGGCTACACCTTC.

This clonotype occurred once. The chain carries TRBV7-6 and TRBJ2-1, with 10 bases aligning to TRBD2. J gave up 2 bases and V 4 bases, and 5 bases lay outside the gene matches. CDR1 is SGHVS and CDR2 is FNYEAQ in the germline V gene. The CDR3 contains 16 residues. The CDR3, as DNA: TGTGCCAGCAGCTCCAGTAGCGGGAGGCCCTACAATGAGCAGTTCTTC. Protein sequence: CASSSSSGRPYNEQFF.

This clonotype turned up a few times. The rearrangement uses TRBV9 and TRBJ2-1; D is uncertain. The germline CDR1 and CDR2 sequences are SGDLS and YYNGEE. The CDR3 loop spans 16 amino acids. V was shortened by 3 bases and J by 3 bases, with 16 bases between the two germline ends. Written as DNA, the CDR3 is TGTGCCAGCAGCGCGGCGTTGGCCCTTCGCTACAATGAGCAGTTCTTC. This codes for CASSAALALRYNEQFF. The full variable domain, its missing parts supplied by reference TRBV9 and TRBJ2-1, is DSGVTQTPKHLITATGQRVTLRCSPRSGDLSVYWYQQSLDQGLQFLIQYYNGEERAKGNILERFSAQQFPDLHSELNLSSLELGDSALYFCASSAALALRYNEQFFGPGTRLTVL.

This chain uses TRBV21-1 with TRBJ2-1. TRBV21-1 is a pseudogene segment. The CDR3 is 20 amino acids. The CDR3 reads CASSKSGVGLPTCSYNEQFF. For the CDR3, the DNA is TGTGCCAGCAGCAAATCCGGAGTAGGCCTACCCACTTGCTCCTACAATGAGCAGTTCTTC.

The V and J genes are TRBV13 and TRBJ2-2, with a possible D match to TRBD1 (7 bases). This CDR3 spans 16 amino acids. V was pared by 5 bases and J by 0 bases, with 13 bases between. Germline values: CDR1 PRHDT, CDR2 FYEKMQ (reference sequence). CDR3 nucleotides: TGTGCCAGCAGCGCGGGACAGAGTTCGAACACCGGGGAGCTGTTTTTT. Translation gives CASSAGQSSNTGELFF.

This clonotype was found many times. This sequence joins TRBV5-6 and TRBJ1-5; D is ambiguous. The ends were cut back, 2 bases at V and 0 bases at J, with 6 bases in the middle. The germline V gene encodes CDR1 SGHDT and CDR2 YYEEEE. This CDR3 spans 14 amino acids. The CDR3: CASSLRGSNQPQHF. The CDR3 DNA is TGTGCCAGCAGCTTACGGGGTAGCAATCAGCCCCAGCATTTT.

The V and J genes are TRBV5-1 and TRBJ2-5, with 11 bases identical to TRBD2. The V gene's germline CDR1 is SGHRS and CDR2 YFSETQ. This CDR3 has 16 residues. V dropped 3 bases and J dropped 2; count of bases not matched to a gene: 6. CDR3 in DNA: TGCGCCAGCAGCTGGGGGGGACTAGCGGATCAAGAGACCCAGTACTTC. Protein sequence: CASSWGGLADQETQYF. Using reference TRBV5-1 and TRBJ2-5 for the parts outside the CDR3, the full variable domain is KAGVTQTPRYLIKTRGQQVTLSCSPISGHRSVSWYQQTPGQGLQFLFEYFSETQRNKGNFPGRFSGRQFSNSRSEMNVSTLELGDSALYLCASSWGGLADQETQYFGPGTRLLVL.

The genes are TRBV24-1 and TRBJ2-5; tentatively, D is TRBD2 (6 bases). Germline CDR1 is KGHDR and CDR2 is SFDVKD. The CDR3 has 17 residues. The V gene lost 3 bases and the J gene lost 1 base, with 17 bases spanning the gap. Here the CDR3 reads CATSDPATRGPQETQYF. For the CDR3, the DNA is TGTGCCACCAGTGATCCGGCTACGCGGGGCCCCCAAGAGACCCAGTACTTC.

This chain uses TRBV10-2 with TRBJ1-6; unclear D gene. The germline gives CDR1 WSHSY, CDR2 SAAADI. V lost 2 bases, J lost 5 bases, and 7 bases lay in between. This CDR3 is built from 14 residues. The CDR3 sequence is CASSEAADNSPLHF. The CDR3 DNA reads TGCGCCAGCAGTGAGGCGGCAGATAATTCACCCCTCCACTTT.

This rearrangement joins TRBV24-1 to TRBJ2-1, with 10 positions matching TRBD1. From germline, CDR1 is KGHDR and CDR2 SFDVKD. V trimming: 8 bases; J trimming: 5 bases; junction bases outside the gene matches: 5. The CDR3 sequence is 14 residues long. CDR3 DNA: TGTGCCACCATGGGACAGGGGTTGGACAATGAGCAGTTCTTC. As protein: CATMGQGLDNEQFF.

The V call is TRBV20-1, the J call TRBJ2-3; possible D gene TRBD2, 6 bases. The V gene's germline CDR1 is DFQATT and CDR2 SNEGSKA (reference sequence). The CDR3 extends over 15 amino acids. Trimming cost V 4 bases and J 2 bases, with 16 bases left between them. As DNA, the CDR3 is TGCAGTGCTACCGGCTCGCGGGGTTCCACAGATACGCAGTATTTT. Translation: CSATGSRGSTDTQYF.

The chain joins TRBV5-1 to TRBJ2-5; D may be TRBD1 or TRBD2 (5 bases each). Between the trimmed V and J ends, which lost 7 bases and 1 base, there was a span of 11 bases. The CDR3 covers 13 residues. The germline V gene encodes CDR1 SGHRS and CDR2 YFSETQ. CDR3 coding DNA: TGCGCCAGCGGAGGACACTCCCAAGAGACCCAGTACTTC. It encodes CASGGHSQETQYF.

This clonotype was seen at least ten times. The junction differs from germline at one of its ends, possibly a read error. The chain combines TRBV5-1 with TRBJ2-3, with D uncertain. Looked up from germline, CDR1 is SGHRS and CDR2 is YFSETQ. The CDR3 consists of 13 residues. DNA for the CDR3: TGTGCCAGCAGCTTAATTGGCACAGATACGCAGTATTTT. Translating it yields CASSLIGTDTQYF.

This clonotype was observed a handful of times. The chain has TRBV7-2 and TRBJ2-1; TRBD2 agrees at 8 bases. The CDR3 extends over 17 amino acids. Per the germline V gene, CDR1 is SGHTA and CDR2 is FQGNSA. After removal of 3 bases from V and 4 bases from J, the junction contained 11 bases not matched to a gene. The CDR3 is CASSFFPGTRVYNEQFF. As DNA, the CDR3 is TGTGCCAGCAGCTTTTTTCCTGGGACTAGAGTTTACAATGAGCAGTTCTTC.

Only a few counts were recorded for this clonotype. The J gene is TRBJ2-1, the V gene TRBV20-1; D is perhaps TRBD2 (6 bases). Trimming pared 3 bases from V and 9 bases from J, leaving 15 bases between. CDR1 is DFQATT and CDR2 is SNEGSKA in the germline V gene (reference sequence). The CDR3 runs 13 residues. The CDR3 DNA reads TGCAGTGCTAGTATGTACGGGAGAGGTGAGCAGTTCTTC. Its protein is CSASMYGRGEQFF.

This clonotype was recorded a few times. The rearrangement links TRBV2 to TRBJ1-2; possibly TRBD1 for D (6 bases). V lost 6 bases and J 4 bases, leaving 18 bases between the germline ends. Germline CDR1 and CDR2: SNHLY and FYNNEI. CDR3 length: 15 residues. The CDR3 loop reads CASRAGGQSFYGYTF. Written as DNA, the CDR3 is TGTGCCAGCAGGGCCGGCGGACAGTCATTCTATGGCTACACCTTC.